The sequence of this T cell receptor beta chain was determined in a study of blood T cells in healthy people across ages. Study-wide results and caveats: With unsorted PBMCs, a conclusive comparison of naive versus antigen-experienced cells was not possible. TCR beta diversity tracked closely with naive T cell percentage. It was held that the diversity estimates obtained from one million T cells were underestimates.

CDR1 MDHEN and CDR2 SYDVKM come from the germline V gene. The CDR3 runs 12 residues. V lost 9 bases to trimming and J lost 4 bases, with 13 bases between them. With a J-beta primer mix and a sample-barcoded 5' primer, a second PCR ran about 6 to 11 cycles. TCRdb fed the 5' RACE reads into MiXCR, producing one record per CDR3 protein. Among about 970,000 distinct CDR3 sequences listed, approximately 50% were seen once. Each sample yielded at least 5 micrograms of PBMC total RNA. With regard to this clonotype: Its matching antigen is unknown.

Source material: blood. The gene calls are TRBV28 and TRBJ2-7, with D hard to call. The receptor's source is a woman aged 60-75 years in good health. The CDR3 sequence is CASNTLPYEQYF. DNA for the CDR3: TGTGCCAGTAACACACTTCCTTACGAGCAGTACTTC.